The 30 T cell receptor beta chains listed next were all sequenced from one sample in a study of blood T cell repertoires in COVID-19. Clones were sequenced by immunoSEQ multiplex PCR, and TCRdb holds only the in-frame ones, with some missing. Counted here are more than 85,000 clones, 88% occurring once; the ten biggest clones make up around 3.2%. Sequences were obtained from peripheral blood. These TCRs come from a woman between 45 and 60 years old with acute or convalescent COVID-19.

V is TRBV19 and J is TRBJ1-5, with D perhaps TRBD1 (6 bases). This CDR3 has 15 residues. Trimming shortened V by 4 bases and J by 1 base, and 11 bases separated the two germline ends. The germline V gene encodes CDR1 LNHDA and CDR2 SQIVND (reference sequence). CDR3 DNA: TGTGCCAGTAGTAATACAGGGCTCAGCAATCAGCCCCAGCATTTT. It is translated as CASSNTGLSNQPQHF.

The chain carries TRBV5-1 and TRBJ2-7, with D uncertain. Looked up from germline, CDR1 is SGHRS and CDR2 is YFSETQ. The CDR3 has 14 residues. Trimming took off 2 bases at V and 6 bases at J, with 15 bases between the two ends. CDR3: CASSLDPAPVEQYF. The CDR3, as DNA: TGCGCCAGCAGCTTAGATCCCGCCCCGGTCGAGCAGTACTTC. The full variable domain, rest sourced from reference TRBV5-1 and TRBJ2-7, is KAGVTQTPRYLIKTRGQQVTLSCSPISGHRSVSWYQQTPGQGLQFLFEYFSETQRNKGNFPGRFSGRQFSNSRSEMNVSTLELGDSALYLCASSLDPAPVEQYFGPGTRLTVT.

The rearrangement joins TRBV7-2 to TRBJ1-2; tentative D call: TRBD1 (6 bases). This CDR3 spans 14 amino acids. Trimming removed 5 bases from V and 7 bases from J, with 17 bases in between. Germline V gene data show CDR1 as SGHTA and CDR2 as FQGNSA. This CDR3 is CASSPRPLRGGYTF. The DNA for the CDR3 is TGTGCCAGCAGCCCGCGCCCCCTCAGGGGTGGCTACACCTTC.

The V call is TRBV5-4, the J call TRBJ2-3, with TRBD1 matching over 9 bases. V was pared by 4 bases and J by 6 bases, with 15 bases of the junction left unmatched. Per germline, CDR1 SGHNT and CDR2 YYREEE (reference sequence). The CDR3 has 17 amino acids. This chain's CDR3 is CASSPEAGGTGLDTQYF. CDR3 in DNA: TGTGCCAGCAGCCCGGAGGCCGGGGGGACAGGGCTCGATACGCAGTATTTT.

The rearrangement uses TRBV7-6 and TRBJ2-1, with D perhaps TRBD1 (6 bases). Germline V gene sequence: CDR1 SGHVS, CDR2 FNYEAQ. Trimming removed 5 bases from V and 8 bases from J, with 13 bases in between. The CDR3 runs to 13 residues. CDR3 region: CASSSKQGDEQFF. The CDR3 DNA sequence: TGTGCCAGCAGCAGCAAACAGGGCGATGAGCAGTTCTTC. The full variable domain, in which reference TRBV7-6 and TRBJ2-1 provide the parts outside the CDR3, is GAGVSQSPRYKVTKRGQDVALRCDPISGHVSLYWYRQALGQGPEFLTYFNYEAQQDKSGLPNDRFSAERPEGSISTLTIQRTEQRDSAMYRCASSSKQGDEQFFGPGTRLTVL.

The rearrangement links TRBV5-1 to TRBJ2-7; 16 bases are a match to TRBD2. Germline CDR1 and CDR2: SGHRS and YFSETQ. Losses at the gene ends were 4 bases for V and 2 bases for J; bases not matched to a gene: 3. CDR3 length: 16 amino acids. CDR3: CASSPGLAGGAYEQYF. The DNA for the CDR3 is TGCGCCAGCAGCCCGGGACTAGCGGGAGGGGCCTACGAGCAGTACTTC.

This clone was detected a few times. The V gene is TRBV2, the J gene TRBJ1-5; no clear D gene. Trimming removed 0 bases at V and 7 bases at J, with 13 bases between. The CDR3 runs to 15 residues. Germline CDR1 SNHLY, CDR2 FYNNEI. CDR3 sequence reads: CASSEALTQSQPQHF. DNA for the CDR3: TGTGCCAGCAGTGAAGCGCTAACGCAATCGCAGCCCCAGCATTTT.

The chain couples TRBV6-5 to TRBJ2-2, with a possible D match to TRBD1 (8 bases). The length of the CDR3 is 15 residues. V lost 5 bases, J lost 6 bases, and 16 bases lay in between. Germline V gene lookup returns CDR1 MNHEY and CDR2 SVGAGI. The CDR3 region has the DNA TGTGCCAGCAGTCCGAGGACAGGGAGGGCCGGGGAGCTGTTTTTT. Amino acid sequence: CASSPRTGRAGELFF.

The chain has TRBV7-9 and TRBJ1-5; D might be TRBD1 (6 bases). The germline V and J ends were trimmed by 2 bases and 7 bases, with 9 bases remaining between them. Germline V gene data show CDR1 as SEHNR and CDR2 as FQNEAQ (reference sequence). The CDR3 extends over 13 amino acids. As DNA, the CDR3 is TGTGCCAGCAGCTTATCAGGGGAACAGCCCCAGCATTTT. Its protein is CASSLSGEQPQHF.

The chain is built from TRBV12-3 or TRBV12-4 and TRBJ1-2, with 9 bases fitting TRBD1. Trimming cost V 2 bases and J 7 bases; bases outside gene matches: 2. CDR3 length: 13 amino acids. CDR3 sequence: CASSLTGGGGYTF. The CDR3 DNA reads as TGTGCCAGCAGTTTAACAGGGGGCGGTGGCTACACCTTC.

The gene calls are TRBV6-2 or TRBV6-3 and TRBJ2-7; D ambiguous. Trimming took off 2 bases at V and 1 base at J, with 6 bases between the two ends. The CDR3 runs 13 residues. CDR1 is MNHEY, CDR2 SVGEGT, per germline. DNA for the CDR3: TGTGCCAGCAGTTACGCCAGTTCCTACGAGCAGTACTTC. This translates into CASSYASSYEQYF.

The chain couples TRBV10-3 to TRBJ2-2; D might be TRBD1 (6 bases). Trimming stripped 3 bases from V and 2 bases from J, with 13 bases between. The CDR3 length is 16 residues. Per the germline V gene, CDR1 is ENHRY and CDR2 is SYGVKD. CDR3 in DNA: TGTGCCATCAGTGAAGGACAGTCCCCCAACACCGGGGAGCTGTTTTTT. It yields the protein CAISEGQSPNTGELFF.

This clone came up once. The chain couples TRBV19 to TRBJ2-2; TRBD1 is a possible D gene (7 bases). The CDR3 contains 17 residues. Trimming took 7 bases from V and 1 from J, leaving 19 bases between them. CDR1 LNHDA and CDR2 SQIVND come from the germline V gene (reference sequence). This CDR3 is CASNPGGRRVNTGELFF. For the CDR3, the DNA is TGTGCCAGTAACCCAGGGGGGCGCAGGGTGAACACCGGGGAGCTGTTTTTT.

V is TRBV5-6 and J is TRBJ2-3; D remains ambiguous. This CDR3 is built from 18 residues. CDR1 and CDR2 from the germline V gene are SGHDT and YYEEEE. V was pared by 0 bases and J by 0 bases, with 17 bases between. CDR3 residues: CASSLAASGGGSTDTQYF. DNA for the CDR3: TGTGCCAGCAGCTTGGCGGCGTCCGGCGGTGGCAGCACAGATACGCAGTATTTT.

The genes are TRBV19 and TRBJ2-7; 8 bases align to TRBD1. The length of the CDR3 is 14 residues. The V gene's germline CDR1 is LNHDA and CDR2 SQIVND (reference sequence). The V and J ends lost 4 bases and 2 bases, in that order; junction bases with no gene match: 4. The CDR3: CASSTGQGTYEQYF. CDR3 sequence (DNA): TGTGCCAGTAGTACTGGACAGGGCACCTACGAGCAGTACTTC.

The rearrangement uses TRBV12-3 or TRBV12-4 and TRBJ2-7, with 7 bases identical to TRBD2. The V segment lost 8 bases and the J segment 7 bases; nucleotides outside the gene matches: 5. CDR3 length: 11 residues. DNA for the CDR3: TGTGCCAGCGGGAGGGAGCGTGAGCAGTACTTC. Protein product: CASGREREQYF.

The rearrangement joins TRBV7-9 to TRBJ1-1, with TRBD1 matching 8 bases. Trimming removed 1 base from V and 3 bases from J; junction bases left unmatched: 7. Germline-derived CDR1 and CDR2 are SEHNR and FQNEAQ (reference sequence). CDR3 length: 16 amino acids. The CDR3 loop is CASSLDPGQGYTEAFF. For the CDR3, the DNA is TGTGCCAGCAGCTTAGATCCCGGACAGGGATACACTGAAGCTTTCTTT.

The chain couples TRBV7-9 to TRBJ2-7, with D possibly matching TRBD1 (5 bases). Germline loops: CDR1 SEHNR, CDR2 FQNEAQ (reference sequence). This CDR3 is 12 amino acids long. Trimming removed 4 bases at V and 5 bases at J, with 9 bases between. CDR3 nucleotide sequence: TGTGCCAGCAGCTCTCAGGGCCACGAGCAGTACTTC. This codes for CASSSQGHEQYF.

This chain uses TRBV5-8 with TRBJ2-2, with 7 bases matching TRBD1. Losses at the gene ends were 0 bases for V and 3 bases for J; bases not matched to a gene: 5. The CDR3 has 16 amino acids. Germline V CDR1 and CDR2: SGHTS, YDEGEE. In nucleotides, the CDR3 is TGTGCCAGCAGCTTGGGACAGGGAGTAGACACCGGGGAGCTGTTTTTT. It specifies CASSLGQGVDTGELFF.

This clone has only one observation. The chain couples TRBV2 to TRBJ2-1; D uncertain. Germline V gene lookup returns CDR1 SNHLY and CDR2 FYNNEI. Between the trimmed V and J ends, which lost 6 bases and 2 bases, there was a span of 11 bases. CDR3 length: 14 residues. CDR3 loop: CASRRSETYNEQFF. The CDR3 DNA sequence: TGTGCCAGCAGGAGATCGGAGACCTACAATGAGCAGTTCTTC.

This clone was seen more than once but under ten times. V and J are TRBV6-9 and TRBJ2-4, with 10 bases lining up with TRBD1. Germline V gives CDR1 MNHGY, CDR2 SVAAGI. This CDR3 has 15 amino acids. Germline trimming cut 6 bases from V and 8 bases from J; bases unmatched to any gene: 10. In DNA form, the CDR3 reads TGTGCCAGCAGGGCCCCGGGACAGGGGTTACACATTCAGTACTTC. Translated, it gives CASRAPGQGLHIQYF.

V is TRBV4-2 and J is TRBJ2-7, with D perhaps TRBD1 (5 bases). V lost 1 base to trimming and J lost 2 bases, with 15 bases between them. The CDR3 has 16 amino acids. Germline V gives CDR1 LGHNA, CDR2 YNFKEQ. CDR3 residues: CASSQGGPWGAYEQYF. The CDR3, as DNA: TGTGCCAGCAGCCAAGGAGGCCCCTGGGGCGCCTACGAGCAGTACTTC.

The V call is TRBV28, the J call TRBJ2-2; D is possibly TRBD1 (6 bases). Germline loops: CDR1 MDHEN, CDR2 SYDVKM. Trimming pared 6 bases from V and 1 base from J, leaving 15 bases between. The CDR3 runs 16 residues. CDR3 region: CASRLGFRGNTGELFF. CDR3 DNA: TGTGCCAGCAGGCTTGGGTTCAGGGGGAACACCGGGGAGCTGTTTTTT.

This clone was detected only a few times. The chain employs TRBV6-4 and TRBJ2-6, with D possibly matching TRBD1 (6 bases). Per the germline V gene, CDR1 is MRHNA and CDR2 is SNTAGT. The CDR3 covers 21 residues. V was pared by 2 bases and J by 1 base, with 24 bases between. DNA of the CDR3: TGTGCCAGCAGTGACATCCCCCGGGTCGGCAGGGGCCCGTCTGGGGCCAACGTCCTGACTTTC. This sequence encodes CASSDIPRVGRGPSGANVLTF.

The V and J genes are TRBV25-1 and TRBJ1-1; no clear D. CDR1 and CDR2 (germline): MGHDK, SYGVNS. The CDR3 runs to 13 residues. The V end was cut by 7 bases, the J end by 7 bases, with 16 bases between. The CDR3 nucleotides are TGTGCCAGCACTCGAGGAGTCGGTGGTGAAGCTTTCTTT. Amino acids: CASTRGVGGEAFF.

The chain carries TRBV5-1 and TRBJ1-5, with D maybe TRBD1 (5 bases). The V gene lost 7 bases and the J gene lost 4 bases, with 12 bases spanning the gap. Germline assignment: CDR1 SGHRS and CDR2 YFSETQ. The CDR3 loop spans 13 amino acids. The CDR3 region is CASRISGNQPQHF. In DNA, the CDR3 is TGCGCCAGCCGGATTTCAGGGAATCAGCCCCAGCATTTT. The variable domain in full, with the rest retrieved from reference TRBV5-1 and TRBJ1-5, is KAGVTQTPRYLIKTRGQQVTLSCSPISGHRSVSWYQQTPGQGLQFLFEYFSETQRNKGNFPGRFSGRQFSNSRSEMNVSTLELGDSALYLCASRISGNQPQHFGDGTRLSIL.

The rearrangement uses TRBV7-2 and TRBJ1-4; the match to TRBD1 covers 8 bases. In germline, CDR1 is SGHTA, CDR2 FQGNSA. Trimming cost V 5 bases and J 3 bases; bases outside gene matches: 5. CDR3 length: 15 residues. CDR3 sequence reads: CASSEQGVPNEKLFF. The CDR3 coding sequence is TGTGCCAGCAGCGAACAGGGGGTTCCTAATGAAAAACTGTTTTTT.

This clone has only one observation. The chain uses TRBV18 and TRBJ2-5; TRBD2 aligns across 10 bases. In germline, CDR1 is KGHSH, CDR2 LQKENI. The CDR3 is made up of 16 amino acids. Trimming took 3 bases from V and 2 from J; bases not matched to a gene: 6. The CDR3 sequence: CASSPIAGGAQETQYF. The CDR3 DNA reads TGTGCCAGCTCACCTATAGCGGGAGGCGCTCAAGAGACCCAGTACTTC.

The sample holds one count of this clone. This sequence joins TRBV15 and TRBJ2-7; 11 nucleotides agree with TRBD2. The V and J ends lost 1 base and 6 bases, in that order; junction bases with no gene match: 5. The CDR3 extends over 15 amino acids. Germline loops: CDR1 LNHNV, CDR2 YYDKDF (reference sequence). CDR3 sequence (DNA): TGTGCCACCAGCAGAGGAACTAGCGGGAGCCTCGAGCAGTACTTC. Translation: CATSRGTSGSLEQYF.

The chain is built from TRBV6-5 and TRBJ2-3; 10 nucleotides align to TRBD2. Trimming removed 6 bases from V and 5 bases from J; junction bases left unmatched: 5. The CDR3 runs to 14 residues. From germline, CDR1 is MNHEY and CDR2 SVGAGI. The CDR3, as DNA: TGTGCCAGCAGCCGTCTAGCGGGAGTAGATACGCAGTATTTT. As protein: CASSRLAGVDTQYF.